These 18 T cell receptor beta chains were all obtained from the same sample, sequenced in a study of cytomegalovirus exposure and HLA in healthy donors. Primers: 60 Vbeta forward and 13 Jbeta reverse. The table came from immunoSEQ multiplex PCR; TCRdb's copy has only in-frame clones and leaves some out. Here the sample spans tens of thousands of clones, roughly four fifths being singletons. The sample was PBMCs. All receptors come from a man in his thirties or forties in good health and CMV-seronegative.

The gene calls are TRBV9 and TRBJ1-2; D is uncertain. Looked up from germline, CDR1 is SGDLS and CDR2 is YYNGEE. With 0 bases removed from V and 8 bases from J, the gap between germline ends came to 14 bases. The CDR3 totals 14 residues. Here the CDR3 DNA reads TGTGCCAGCAGCGTAGACGGCCTCTCTAGCGGCTACACCTTC. Its translation is CASSVDGLSSGYTF. Filled out from reference TRBV9 and TRBJ1-2, the complete variable domain reads DSGVTQTPKHLITATGQRVTLRCSPRSGDLSVYWYQQSLDQGLQFLIQYYNGEERAKGNILERFSAQQFPDLHSELNLSSLELGDSALYFCASSVDGLSSGYTFGSGTRLTVV.

This chain joins TRBV7-8 and TRBJ1-1, with D unresolved. This CDR3 region has 14 residues. Germline V lookup: CDR1 SGHVS, CDR2 FQNEAQ. Deletions cut 1 base from V and 3 bases from J, with 9 bases between. CDR3 region: CASSLEIGYTEAFF. The CDR3 coding sequence is TGTGCCAGCAGCTTAGAGATCGGGTACACTGAAGCTTTCTTT.

This chain uses TRBV7-2 with TRBJ1-2; D might be TRBD1 (6 bases). CDR3 length: 16 residues. The germline V gene has CDR1 SGHTA and CDR2 FQGNSA. Deletions cut 1 base from V and 4 bases from J, with 16 bases between. The CDR3 nucleotides are TGTGCCAGCAGCTTAGGGGGGGGCTGGGCCTCCTATGGCTACACCTTC. Translation gives CASSLGGGWASYGYTF.

This chain joins TRBV29-1 and TRBJ2-5; 13 bases match TRBD2. From germline, CDR1 is SQVTM and CDR2 ANQGSEA. V gave up 4 bases and J gave up 2 bases; unmatched junction bases: 10. This CDR3 contains 17 residues. The CDR3 DNA follows: TGCAGCGTTGGGAGCGCGACTAGCGGGAGGACTCAAGAGACCCAGTACTTC. Protein sequence: CSVGSATSGRTQETQYF.

V is TRBV5-1 and J is TRBJ1-1, with 7 nucleotides matching TRBD1. The CDR3 is made up of 15 amino acids. Looked up from germline, CDR1 is SGHRS and CDR2 is YFSETQ. V was clipped by 4 bases and J by 2 bases; unmatched bases: 8. CDR3 in DNA: TGCGCCAGCAGCCTGGGACAGTCCGCTAACACTGAAGCTTTCTTT. Translating gives CASSLGQSANTEAFF.

The genes are TRBV29-1 and TRBJ2-6, with unresolved D. Trimming removed 4 bases from V and 0 bases from J, with 10 bases in between. The V gene's germline CDR1 is SQVTM and CDR2 ANQGSEA. This CDR3 is built from 15 residues. The CDR3 is CSVVVQFSGANVLTF. The CDR3 DNA reads TGCAGCGTTGTTGTTCAGTTCTCTGGGGCCAACGTCCTGACTTTC.

The chain links TRBV19 to TRBJ2-1; 7 nucleotides agree with TRBD2. The CDR3 runs 15 residues. The germline CDR1 and CDR2 sequences are LNHDA and SQIVND (reference sequence). V lost 3 bases and J lost 0; bases outside the gene matches: 2. CDR3 residues: CASSMGGSSYNEQFF. DNA of the CDR3: TGTGCCAGTAGTATGGGCGGGAGCTCCTACAATGAGCAGTTCTTC.

The rearrangement joins TRBV11-2 to TRBJ2-5; 7 bases are a match to TRBD1. J was trimmed by 1 base and V by 0 bases; bases with no gene match: 8. This CDR3 spans 17 amino acids. Germline values: CDR1 SGHAT, CDR2 FQNNGV. The CDR3 DNA sequence: TGTGCCAGCAGCTTAGAGACAGGGATGGGGTTCCAAGAGACCCAGTACTTC. It encodes CASSLETGMGFQETQYF.

The V and J genes are TRBV7-8 and TRBJ1-2; the match to TRBD1 covers 10 bases. Germline lookup yields CDR1 SGHVS and CDR2 FQNEAQ. The CDR3 loop spans 14 amino acids. V gave up 5 bases and J gave up 8 bases; unmatched junction bases: 8. The CDR3 DNA follows: TGTGCCAGCAGCCCGGGGACAGGGGCTGGAGGCTACACCTTC. It codes for CASSPGTGAGGYTF.

This clone showed up just a few times. V usage is TRBV4-3 and J usage is TRBJ2-1, with D possibly TRBD1 on 6 matching bases. Trimming cost V 0 bases and J 2 bases, with 20 bases left between them. Looked up from germline, CDR1 is LGHNA and CDR2 is YSLEER. This CDR3 comprises 19 residues. The CDR3 sequence: CASSQDIPLQGMAYNEQFF. DNA for the CDR3: TGCGCCAGCAGCCAAGATATTCCCTTACAGGGCATGGCCTACAATGAGCAGTTCTTC.

This sequence joins TRBV7-2 and TRBJ2-5; 14 nucleotides align to TRBD2. Germline trimming cut 5 bases from V and 5 bases from J; bases unmatched to any gene: 4. This CDR3 spans 15 amino acids. Germline V gives CDR1 SGHTA, CDR2 FQGNSA. In nucleotides, the CDR3 is TGTGCCAGCAGCCGACTAGCGGGAGGGGCGGAGACCCAGTACTTC. Amino acid sequence: CASSRLAGGAETQYF.

The CDR3 sequence is CASSSTGGDTIYF. The DNA for the CDR3 is TGTGCCAGCAGCTCCACAGGGGGGGACACCATATATTTT. The J gene is TRBJ1-3, the V gene TRBV7-3; TRBD1 agrees at 8 bases. V lost 4 bases and J lost 8; bases outside the gene matches: 4. The length of the CDR3 is 13 residues. Germline V gene sequence: CDR1 SGHTA, CDR2 FQGTGA.

This clone was found once. V usage is TRBV14 and J usage is TRBJ2-2; D gene unclear. The germline V gene has CDR1 SGHDN and CDR2 FVKESK. With 4 bases removed from V and 5 bases from J, the gap between germline ends came to 14 bases. The CDR3 runs 15 residues. The chain's CDR3 is CASSPGGLATGELFF. CDR3 coding DNA: TGTGCCAGCAGCCCCGGTGGGCTTGCGACCGGGGAGCTGTTTTTT.

The chain couples TRBV27 to TRBJ1-3; D ambiguous. Trimming removed 5 bases at V and 0 bases at J, with 11 bases between. CDR1 is MNHEY and CDR2 is SMNVEV in the germline V gene (reference sequence). This CDR3 is 15 amino acids long. In DNA form, the CDR3 reads TGTGCCAGCAGTCCCAGTCCCTTCTCTGGAAACACCATATATTTT. The encoded protein is CASSPSPFSGNTIYF.

The chain has TRBV19 and TRBJ2-2; D perhaps matches TRBD2 (5 bases). CDR3 size: 16 residues. The germline CDR1 and CDR2 sequences are LNHDA and SQIVND (reference sequence). Trimming stripped 2 bases from V and 1 base from J, with 11 bases between. The CDR3 reads CASSINGGGNTGELFF. In nucleotides, the CDR3 is TGTGCCAGTAGTATAAACGGCGGAGGGAACACCGGGGAGCTGTTTTTT.

In this sample, this clone turned up a few times. V usage is TRBV6-6 and J usage is TRBJ1-1, with TRBD1 matching over 7 bases. Germline assignment: CDR1 MNHNY and CDR2 SVGAGI (reference sequence). V was pared by 7 bases and J by 1 base, with 0 bases of the junction left unmatched. CDR3 size: 12 residues. CDR3 region: CASNRGNTEAFF. CDR3 DNA: TGTGCCAGCAACAGGGGGAACACTGAAGCTTTCTTT.

V and J are TRBV27 and TRBJ1-2; D is ambiguous. The germline V and J ends were trimmed by 0 bases and 2 bases, with 13 bases remaining between them. Germline V CDR1 and CDR2: MNHEY, SMNVEV (reference sequence). The CDR3 covers 16 residues. The CDR3 nucleotides read TGTGCCAGCAGTTTATCGTGGGCCCTTCCAAACTATGGCTACACCTTC. This codes for CASSLSWALPNYGYTF.

This clone was observed once. The chain has TRBV25-1 and TRBJ1-1; TRBD1 is a possible D gene (6 bases). Looked up from germline, CDR1 is MGHDK and CDR2 is SYGVNS. The CDR3 is made up of 12 amino acids. V was cut by 6 bases and J by 5 bases, with 10 bases left in between. The DNA for the CDR3 is TGTGCCAGCAGCCCTGACAGGACTGAAGCTTTCTTT. It translates to CASSPDRTEAFF.